Below are 25 T cell receptor beta chains sequenced from a single sample in a study of cytomegalovirus exposure and HLA in healthy donors. Vbeta (60) and Jbeta (13) primers were used in the PCR. Method: immunoSEQ multiplex PCR; TCRdb's copy keeps in-frame clones and lacks some. This sample's table reports over 100,000 clones. The material sequenced was PBMCs. The receptor set was obtained from a man aged 35-49 years in good health and CMV-seropositive.

J is TRBJ2-7 and V is TRBV5-4; the D is unclear. Trimming removed 3 bases from V and 0 bases from J, with 10 bases in between. This CDR3 has 14 residues. The V gene's germline CDR1 is SGHNT and CDR2 YYREEE (reference sequence). The CDR3 is CASSSSRSSYEQYF. CDR3 sequence (DNA): TGTGCCAGCAGCTCTTCTAGGAGCTCCTACGAGCAGTACTTC.

The gene calls are TRBV7-2 and TRBJ2-2, with 10 bases fitting TRBD2. V lost 2 bases, J lost 3 bases, and 3 bases stayed unmatched. The CDR3 spans 16 residues. Germline V CDR1 and CDR2: SGHTA, FQGNSA. Here the CDR3 DNA reads TGTGCCAGCAGCTTAAGCGGGAGGGCCCACACCGGGGAGCTGTTTTTT. It specifies CASSLSGRAHTGELFF.

This rearrangement joins TRBV27 to TRBJ2-3; 8 bases line up with TRBD2. V lost 3 bases, J lost 7 bases, and 6 bases stayed unmatched. The CDR3 runs to 14 residues. Germline V lookup: CDR1 MNHEY, CDR2 SMNVEV (reference sequence). The CDR3 sequence: CASSFSGNANTQYF. The CDR3 region has the DNA TGTGCCAGCAGTTTTAGCGGGAACGCGAATACGCAGTATTTT.

This chain connects TRBV28 to TRBJ1-1; 8 nucleotides line up with TRBD1. V lost 3 bases to trimming and J lost 7 bases; unmatched junction nucleotides: 4. The CDR3 consists of 13 residues. The V gene's germline CDR1 is MDHEN and CDR2 SYDVKM. The CDR3 DNA reads as TGTGCCAGCAGTTTGACAGGGGAAAATGAAGCTTTCTTT. Translated: CASSLTGENEAFF.

On this clone: The same CDR3 can be traced to other DNA sequences in this sample. J is TRBJ1-1 and V is TRBV5-1; D is unresolved. CDR1 and CDR2 from the germline V gene are SGHRS and YFSETQ. The CDR3 spans 12 residues. The germline V and J ends were trimmed by 5 bases and 1 base, with 6 bases remaining between them. DNA for the CDR3: TGCGCCAGCAGTCGAGGGAACACTGAAGCTTTCTTT. Translation: CASSRGNTEAFF. The full variable domain, in which reference TRBV5-1 and TRBJ1-1 provide the parts outside the CDR3, is KAGVTQTPRYLIKTRGQQVTLSCSPISGHRSVSWYQQTPGQGLQFLFEYFSETQRNKGNFPGRFSGRQFSNSRSEMNVSTLELGDSALYLCASSRGNTEAFFGQGTRLTVV.

This chain uses TRBV9 with TRBJ2-2, with D possibly being TRBD2 (5 bases). Per germline, CDR1 SGDLS and CDR2 YYNGEE. Trimming cost V 2 bases and J 4 bases, with 12 bases left between them. The CDR3 consists of 15 residues. The CDR3: CASSVGLAVTGELFF. CDR3 bases: TGTGCCAGCAGCGTCGGGCTAGCCGTCACCGGGGAGCTGTTTTTT.

The genes are TRBV5-1 and TRBJ2-5, with D possibly being TRBD1 (6 bases). In germline, CDR1 is SGHRS, CDR2 YFSETQ. V lost 4 bases, J lost 1 base, and 11 bases lay in between. This CDR3 has 14 amino acids. Written as DNA, the CDR3 is TGCGCCAGCAGCCTGTGGACAGTCCAAGAGACCCAGTACTTC. It codes for CASSLWTVQETQYF.

V and J are TRBV28 and TRBJ2-3; TRBD2 matches 9 bases. The CDR3 is 15 amino acids. From germline, CDR1 is MDHEN and CDR2 SYDVKM. J was trimmed by 4 bases and V by 3 bases; bases with no gene match: 5. The CDR3 loop is CASSLQREVSDTQYF. The CDR3 coding sequence is TGTGCCAGCAGTTTGCAGCGGGAGGTGTCAGATACGCAGTATTTT.

The chain couples TRBV28 to TRBJ2-3; 9 bases are shared with TRBD1. CDR3 length: 15 amino acids. Germline trimming cut 6 bases from V and 8 bases from J; bases unmatched to any gene: 12. CDR1 MDHEN and CDR2 SYDVKM come from the germline V gene. CDR3 sequence: CASRPPRTGEGTQYF. CDR3 bases: TGTGCCAGCAGACCACCTCGGACAGGGGAGGGTACGCAGTATTTT.

The chain joins TRBV28 to TRBJ1-4; perhaps TRBD1 as D (5 bases). Trimming took 4 bases from V and 0 from J, leaving 9 bases between them. CDR1 and CDR2 (germline): MDHEN, SYDVKM. CDR3 length equals 15 residues. The CDR3 reads CASSSSGTTNEKLFF. The CDR3, as DNA: TGTGCCAGCAGTTCCTCAGGGACAACTAATGAAAAACTGTTTTTT.

The CDR3 here is CASHYSSGDEKLFF. CDR3 in DNA: TGTGCCAGCCACTATTCAAGCGGAGATGAAAAACTGTTTTTT. This chain uses TRBV28 with TRBJ1-4; D is unresolved. Germline V lookup: CDR1 MDHEN, CDR2 SYDVKM. The CDR3 sequence is 14 residues long. V lost 8 bases and J lost 6, with 16 bases in between. Filled out from reference TRBV28 and TRBJ1-4, the complete variable domain reads DVKVTQSSRYLVKRTGEKVFLECVQDMDHENMFWYRQDPGLGLRLIYFSYDVKMKEKGDIPEGYSVSREKKERFSLILESASTNQTSMYLCASHYSSGDEKLFFGSGTQLSVL.

The chain links TRBV19 to TRBJ2-1; 12 bases are shared with TRBD2. This CDR3 comprises 15 residues. The J segment lost 6 bases and the V segment lost 1 base, leaving 1 base of the junction unmatched. Germline V gene data show CDR1 as LNHDA and CDR2 as SQIVND (reference sequence). CDR3 residues: CASSIGTSGANEQFF. The CDR3 region has the DNA TGTGCCAGTAGTATAGGGACTAGCGGGGCCAATGAGCAGTTCTTC.

The chain combines TRBV5-1 with TRBJ2-7; D perhaps matches TRBD2 (6 bases). Germline values: CDR1 SGHRS, CDR2 YFSETQ. CDR3 length: 18 residues. Trimming left V 2 bases short and J 5 bases short, with 26 bases between. CDR3 loop: CASSLGMSYSDLADEQYF. The CDR3 DNA reads as TGCGCCAGCAGCTTAGGTATGTCCTATAGCGACTTAGCGGACGAGCAGTACTTC.

This chain connects TRBV14 to TRBJ1-2, with TRBD1 matching 7 bases. V lost 4 bases and J lost 12; bases outside the gene matches: 11. This CDR3 has 13 residues. From germline, CDR1 is SGHDN and CDR2 FVKESK. The CDR3 spells CASSRTTGSGNTF. The CDR3 DNA follows: TGTGCCAGCAGCCGGACGACAGGGTCGGGAAACACCTTC.

The chain combines TRBV27 with TRBJ2-1, with 13 bases fitting TRBD2. Germline lookup yields CDR1 MNHEY and CDR2 SMNVEV (reference sequence). The J segment lost 4 bases and the V segment lost 5 bases, leaving 2 bases of the junction unmatched. The length of the CDR3 is 15 residues. The CDR3 DNA sequence: TGTGCCAGCAGTCTGACTAGCGGGAGGTACAATGAGCAGTTCTTC. Protein sequence: CASSLTSGRYNEQFF.

This chain uses TRBV10-2 with TRBJ2-5; D not certain. The V gene's germline CDR1 is WSHSY and CDR2 SAAADI. V lost 8 bases to trimming and J lost 5 bases, with 9 bases between them. The CDR3 loop spans 11 amino acids. DNA for the CDR3: TGCGCCAGCGCGCTATTGGAGACCCAGTACTTC. The encoded protein is CASALLETQYF.

The CDR3 region is CASSLEAGHPLRAYF. CDR3 nucleotide sequence: TGTGCCAGCAGCTTGGAGGCAGGGCACCCCCTACGAGCGTACTTC. The rearrangement joins TRBV5-6 to TRBJ2-7, with D possibly matching TRBD1 (5 bases). In germline, CDR1 is SGHDT, CDR2 YYEEEE. Trimming removed 0 bases at V and 12 bases at J, with 22 bases between. This CDR3 is 15 amino acids long.

The chain recombines TRBV6-6 with TRBJ2-3; the D gene is possibly TRBD2 (5 bases). Germline V gene sequence: CDR1 MNHNY, CDR2 SVGAGI (reference sequence). The V gene lost 2 bases and the J gene lost 2 bases, with 8 bases spanning the gap. The CDR3 is 14 residues long. The CDR3, as DNA: TGTGCCAGCAGTTACCAGCGGCCCACAGATACGCAGTATTTT. Translating it yields CASSYQRPTDTQYF.

The V call is TRBV19, the J call TRBJ2-3, with TRBD1 matching 9 bases. Germline V gene lookup returns CDR1 LNHDA and CDR2 SQIVND (reference sequence). The CDR3 runs 15 residues. V trimming: 3 bases; J trimming: 3 bases; junction bases outside the gene matches: 4. CDR3 sequence (DNA): TGTGCCAGTAGTATTGGACAGGGGTTGACAGATACGCAGTATTTT. Translation gives CASSIGQGLTDTQYF.

The chain uses TRBV4-1 and TRBJ1-1; 8 nucleotides line up with TRBD1. The germline V gene encodes CDR1 MGHRA and CDR2 YSYEKL. The V segment lost 4 bases and the J segment 1 base; nucleotides outside the gene matches: 5. The CDR3 extends over 15 amino acids. In nucleotides, the CDR3 is TGCGCCAGCAGCCCGACCGGGACAGGGAACACTGAAGCTTTCTTT. Protein: CASSPTGTGNTEAFF.

J is TRBJ2-4 and V is TRBV19, with D unresolved. Trimming removed 3 bases at V and 0 bases at J, with 9 bases between. Germline V CDR1 and CDR2: LNHDA, SQIVND (reference sequence). CDR3 length: 15 amino acids. This CDR3 is CASSIGTLAKNIQYF. DNA for the CDR3: TGTGCCAGTAGTATCGGTACCCTAGCCAAAAACATTCAGTACTTC.

The chain is built from TRBV2 and TRBJ2-2; possible D gene TRBD2, 5 bases. The CDR3 is made up of 15 amino acids. CDR1 and CDR2 from the germline V gene are SNHLY and FYNNEI. Between the trimmed V and J ends, which lost 6 bases and 3 bases, there was a span of 14 bases. For the CDR3, the DNA is TGTGCCAGCAGCTGGCGGACTGTGGACACCGGGGAGCTGTTTTTT. Its protein is CASSWRTVDTGELFF.

The rearrangement uses TRBV19 and TRBJ2-1; D is possibly TRBD1 (7 bases). Germline V gives CDR1 LNHDA, CDR2 SQIVND (reference sequence). This CDR3 comprises 15 residues. V lost 5 bases to trimming and J lost 6 bases, with 17 bases between them. In DNA form, the CDR3 reads TGTGCCAGTAGTTCGCAGGGGGGTAACGCCAATGAGCAGTTCTTC. Amino acid sequence: CASSSQGGNANEQFF.

The chain uses TRBV27 and TRBJ2-1; tentatively, D is TRBD2 (6 bases). V was pared by 6 bases and J by 0 bases, with 24 bases between. CDR1 and CDR2 from the germline V gene are MNHEY and SMNVEV (reference sequence). The CDR3 sequence is 19 residues long. CDR3 in DNA: TGTGCCAGCAGCTCACATTCATCCGCATTAGCGGTCTCCTACAATGAGCAGTTCTTC. The encoded protein is CASSSHSSALAVSYNEQFF.

The V call is TRBV4-2, the J call TRBJ2-1, with a tentative D call TRBD2 (6 bases). The length of the CDR3 is 18 residues. V dropped 0 bases and J dropped 5 bases, with 20 bases sitting between them. CDR1 and CDR2 from the germline V gene are LGHNA and YNFKEQ. For the CDR3, the DNA is TGTGCCAGCAGCCAAGATACGGGAGCCCCACTCCTAGACAATGAGCAGTTCTTC. Translating it yields CASSQDTGAPLLDNEQFF.